These 4 T cell receptor beta chains were all obtained from the same sample, sequenced in a study of shared clonotypes between healthy human individuals (dated by TCRdb to about 2020). To prepare the library, the immunoSEQ multiplex PCR assay was applied. TCRdb retrieved this table from immuneACCESS and kept in-frame rearrangements only. Not all clones are present; in checked studies, unresolved V genes account for under half, and no reason is known for the remainder. Within this sample are more than 2,000,000 clones, with 85% to 95% of them counted one time only. Over 0.12% of the sample belongs to the ten largest clones. Source material: naive CD4+ T cells sorted from blood. In the paper's terms, the cell subset or site label means: CD45RA+ positively selected. Receptor source: a young man in good health.

The chain joins TRBV19 to TRBJ2-7; D not resolved. Germline CDR1 LNHDA, CDR2 SQIVND (reference sequence). The CDR3 is 11 residues long. Trimming removed 4 bases from V and 7 bases from J, with 8 bases in between. DNA of the CDR3: TGTGCCAGTAGTAACTGGGGAGAGCAGTACTTC. Its translation is CASSNWGEQYF.

The chain couples TRBV11-2 to TRBJ2-7; D is tentatively TRBD1 or TRBD2 (5 bases each). Trimming removed 1 base at V and 2 bases at J, with 9 bases between. The CDR3 sequence is 14 residues long. CDR1 is SGHAT, CDR2 FQNNGV, per germline. The CDR3 sequence: CASSLAWGPYEQYF. The CDR3 DNA reads as TGTGCCAGCAGCTTAGCCTGGGGACCCTACGAGCAGTACTTC.

The rearrangement uses TRBV2 and TRBJ2-7, with 9 positions matching TRBD1. In germline, CDR1 is SNHLY, CDR2 FYNNEI. The CDR3 loop spans 13 amino acids. Unmatched junction bases numbered 6, after V lost 7 bases and J lost 5 bases. The CDR3 DNA sequence: TGTGCCAGCACTGGACAGGGGTTGAACGAGCAGTACTTC. Translating gives CASTGQGLNEQYF.

This clone was picked up one time. The rearrangement links TRBV5-1 to TRBJ2-1; 10 nucleotides match TRBD1. CDR1 is SGHRS, CDR2 YFSETQ, per germline. Germline trimming cut 8 bases from V and 8 bases from J; bases unmatched to any gene: 10. The CDR3 consists of 14 residues. CDR3 residues: CASGRQGAGDEQFF. CDR3 nucleotide sequence: TGCGCCAGTGGGAGACAGGGGGCGGGCGATGAGCAGTTCTTC. The full variable domain, with the rest looked up from reference TRBV5-1 and TRBJ2-1, is KAGVTQTPRYLIKTRGQQVTLSCSPISGHRSVSWYQQTPGQGLQFLFEYFSETQRNKGNFPGRFSGRQFSNSRSEMNVSTLELGDSALYLCASGRQGAGDEQFFGPGTRLTVL.